What follows are 29 T cell receptor beta chains derived from one specimen sequenced in a study of blood T cell repertoires in COVID-19. Clones were read by immunoSEQ multiplex PCR, and TCRdb kept only the in-frame ones, dropping some. The sample consists of roughly 100,000 clones, over 65% of them appearing once. Sequencing was done on a sample of peripheral blood. These receptors were collected from a human donor in a cohort sampled during active COVID-19.

The chain has TRBV14 and TRBJ2-1; tentatively, D is TRBD1 (5 bases). Germline V gene data show CDR1 as SGHDN and CDR2 as FVKESK. This CDR3 region has 14 residues. The V gene lost 4 bases and the J gene lost 5 bases, with 12 bases spanning the gap. DNA for the CDR3: TGTGCCAGCAGCCGACAGATAGGGCACAATGAGCAGTTCTTC. It codes for CASSRQIGHNEQFF.

The chain joins TRBV28 to TRBJ2-1; 9 positions agree with TRBD1. Germline-derived CDR1 and CDR2 are MDHEN and SYDVKM. The CDR3 has 16 residues. J gave up 0 bases and V 1 base, and 1 base lay outside the gene matches. CDR3 loop: CASSLSTGGSYNEQFF. As DNA, the CDR3 is TGTGCCAGCAGTTTATCGACAGGGGGCTCCTACAATGAGCAGTTCTTC.

The chain is built from TRBV28 and TRBJ1-2, with a possible D match to TRBD1 (5 bases). Germline CDR1 reads MDHEN; CDR2 reads SYDVKM. The CDR3 has 12 amino acids. The V end lost 7 bases, the J end lost 4 bases, and 10 bases lay between the germline ends. The DNA for the CDR3 is TGTGCCAGCACGCGGGACGTCTATGGCTACACCTTC. Protein sequence: CASTRDVYGYTF.

V gene TRBV9 combines with J gene TRBJ2-1, with D perhaps matching TRBD2 (7 bases). CDR3 length: 16 residues. V lost 0 bases to trimming and J lost 0 bases, with 10 bases between them. CDR1 and CDR2 (germline): SGDLS, YYNGEE. CDR3 region: CASSVAGGASYNEQFF. The CDR3 DNA sequence: TGTGCCAGCAGCGTAGCTGGGGGGGCCTCCTACAATGAGCAGTTCTTC. Full variable domain (missing parts from reference TRBV9 and TRBJ2-1): DSGVTQTPKHLITATGQRVTLRCSPRSGDLSVYWYQQSLDQGLQFLIQYYNGEERAKGNILERFSAQQFPDLHSELNLSSLELGDSALYFCASSVAGGASYNEQFFGPGTRLTVL.

The sample holds a few counts of this clone. The V and J genes are TRBV3-1 (or the pseudogene TRBV3-2) and TRBJ2-1, with D possibly being TRBD2 (6 bases). Looked up from germline, CDR1 is LGHDT and CDR2 is YNNKEL (reference sequence). Trimming pared 3 bases from V and 2 bases from J, leaving 8 bases between. This CDR3 has 14 amino acids. The CDR3 sequence is CASSHGGTYNEQFF. The CDR3 DNA sequence: TGTGCCAGCAGCCACGGCGGGACCTACAATGAGCAGTTCTTC.

The chain is built from TRBV9 and TRBJ2-1; a possible D gene is TRBD1 (6 bases). Germline V lookup: CDR1 SGDLS, CDR2 YYNGEE. The germline V and J ends were trimmed by 3 bases and 5 bases, with 15 bases remaining between them. CDR3 length equals 15 residues. As DNA, the CDR3 is TGTGCCAGCAGCGACCCAGGGGCTGTTAACAATGAGCAGTTCTTC. It specifies CASSDPGAVNNEQFF. Variable domain in full (rest from reference TRBV9 and TRBJ2-1): DSGVTQTPKHLITATGQRVTLRCSPRSGDLSVYWYQQSLDQGLQFLIQYYNGEERAKGNILERFSAQQFPDLHSELNLSSLELGDSALYFCASSDPGAVNNEQFFGPGTRLTVL.

The chain recombines TRBV5-1 with TRBJ2-5, with 7 bases identical to TRBD1. Germline loops: CDR1 SGHRS, CDR2 YFSETQ. The CDR3 is 16 residues long. V lost 1 base and J lost 7; bases outside the gene matches: 13. Written as DNA, the CDR3 is TGCGCCAGCAGCTTGACGGCGACAGGGATAAGGGGGACCCAGTACTTC. Encoded protein: CASSLTATGIRGTQYF.

The chain has TRBV6-5 and TRBJ1-1; tentative D call: TRBD1 (6 bases). The V and J ends lost 6 bases and 0 bases respectively, with 11 bases between them. CDR3 length equals 14 residues. The germline V gene has CDR1 MNHEY and CDR2 SVGAGI. The CDR3 DNA follows: TGTGCCAGCAGGAGACAGGAGGTGAACACTGAAGCTTTCTTT. Protein product: CASRRQEVNTEAFF.

This clone has a handful of counts. The rearrangement links TRBV14 to TRBJ1-4, with 11 nucleotides matching TRBD1. The CDR3 has 15 amino acids. Germline assignment: CDR1 SGHDN and CDR2 FVKESK. V shed 4 bases and J 6 bases; nucleotides not matched to a gene: 4. The CDR3 spells CASSRWDRGDEKLFF. For the CDR3, the DNA is TGTGCCAGCAGCCGGTGGGACAGGGGGGATGAAAAACTGTTTTTT.

V gene TRBV7-8 combines with J gene TRBJ1-5; TRBD1 might be the D (5 bases). V shed 5 bases and J shed 1 base, with 15 bases lying between them. This CDR3 contains 16 residues. Germline V gene sequence: CDR1 SGHVS, CDR2 FQNEAQ. CDR3 DNA sequence: TGTGCCAGCAGCGTCAGGGTCACTTCCAGCAATCAGCCCCAGCATTTT. Translated, it gives CASSVRVTSSNQPQHF.

This sequence joins TRBV7-8 and TRBJ2-7; 9 bases line up with TRBD1. The CDR3 consists of 14 residues. CDR1 is SGHVS and CDR2 is FQNEAQ in the germline V gene. V shed 3 bases, J shed 8 bases, and the junction held 8 bases outside the gene matches. This CDR3 is CASSFQDRGRKQYF. In DNA form, the CDR3 reads TGTGCCAGCAGCTTTCAGGACAGGGGCCGAAAGCAGTACTTC.

The gene calls are TRBV19 and TRBJ1-1; D not certain. V lost 5 bases, J lost 0 bases, and 13 bases lay in between. In germline, CDR1 is LNHDA, CDR2 SQIVND (reference sequence). The CDR3 loop spans 15 amino acids. DNA of the CDR3: TGTGCCAGTAGTCTGGCTGGCACCCTGAACACTGAAGCTTTCTTT. Translation: CASSLAGTLNTEAFF.

The rearrangement links TRBV9 to TRBJ1-3; the match to TRBD1 covers 7 bases. Losses at the gene ends were 0 bases for V and 3 bases for J; bases not matched to a gene: 6. Germline CDR1 is SGDLS and CDR2 is YYNGEE. The CDR3 contains 16 residues. CDR3 amino acids: CASSVVGQFGGNTIYF. Written as DNA, the CDR3 is TGTGCCAGCAGCGTAGTGGGACAGTTTGGTGGAAACACCATATATTTT.

The genes are TRBV3-1 (or the pseudogene TRBV3-2) and TRBJ2-4; a weak D match, TRBD2 (5 bases). The CDR3 covers 15 residues. Germline V gene data show CDR1 as LGHDT and CDR2 as YNNKEL (reference sequence). Between the trimmed V and J ends, which lost 1 base and 1 base, there was a span of 8 bases. CDR3: CASSQGPGAKNIQYF. The CDR3 DNA reads as TGTGCCAGCAGCCAAGGACCGGGGGCCAAAAACATTCAGTACTTC.

This clone occurred once. CDR3 nucleotides: TGCGCCAGCAGCCGGGAGACAGGGATAAGTGGAAACACCATATATTTT. Translation gives CASSRETGISGNTIYF. The rearrangement links TRBV5-1 to TRBJ1-3, with 7 positions matching TRBD1. CDR3 length: 16 residues. The trim removed 4 bases at V and 3 bases at J, leaving 10 bases unmatched. Germline CDR1 is SGHRS and CDR2 is YFSETQ.

DNA of the CDR3: TGCGCCAGCAGCTTTAGCGGGACGCGGGAAGAGACCCAGTACTTC. Amino acid sequence: CASSFSGTREETQYF. The chain uses TRBV5-1 and TRBJ2-5, with TRBD2 matching over 8 bases. Per germline, CDR1 SGHRS and CDR2 YFSETQ. The CDR3 loop spans 15 amino acids. J gave up 3 bases and V 2 bases, and 6 bases lay outside the gene matches.

The chain is built from TRBV6-2 or TRBV6-3 and TRBJ1-3, with D possibly TRBD1 on 6 matching bases. This CDR3 is 14 amino acids long. Germline lookup yields CDR1 MNHEY and CDR2 SVGEGT. Trimming stripped 6 bases from V and 0 bases from J, with 9 bases between. The CDR3 DNA reads TGTGCCAGCAGCCCGACAGGCTCTGGAAACACCATATATTTT. Protein product: CASSPTGSGNTIYF.

This clone was counted between two and nine times. The chain has TRBV7-8 and TRBJ1-2; TRBD1 agrees at 8 bases. Trimming took 4 bases from V and 4 from J; bases not matched to a gene: 5. This CDR3 region has 14 residues. Germline V CDR1 and CDR2: SGHVS, FQNEAQ. Here the CDR3 DNA reads TGTGCCAGCAGCTCCCGGGACAGGCTCTATGGCTACACCTTC. It encodes CASSSRDRLYGYTF.

The chain has TRBV15 and TRBJ2-3, with 10 positions matching TRBD1. The germline V gene has CDR1 LNHNV and CDR2 YYDKDF (reference sequence). The ends lost 5 bases at V and 3 bases at J; junction bases unmatched: 8. This CDR3 contains 16 residues. The CDR3 loop is CATSGRQGAGTDTQYF. CDR3 coding DNA: TGTGCCACCAGCGGACGACAGGGGGCAGGGACAGATACGCAGTATTTT. Filled out from reference TRBV15 and TRBJ2-3, the complete variable domain reads DAMVIQNPRYQVTQFGKPVTLSCSQTLNHNVMYWYQQKSSQAPKLLFHYYDKDFNNEADTPDNFQSRRPNTSFCFLDIRSPGLGDTAMYLCATSGRQGAGTDTQYFGPGTRLTVL.

The chain couples TRBV6-5 to TRBJ1-4; D not certain. The CDR3 contains 13 residues. Germline V gene lookup returns CDR1 MNHEY and CDR2 SVGAGI. V was trimmed by 0 bases and J by 7 bases, leaving 6 bases between them. Here the CDR3 reads CASSYSRGEKLFF. The DNA for the CDR3 is TGTGCCAGCAGTTACTCTCGCGGTGAAAAACTGTTTTTT.

This sequence joins TRBV27 and TRBJ2-1, with TRBD2 identical over 11 bases. Losses at the gene ends were 0 bases for V and 6 bases for J; bases not matched to a gene: 4. From germline, CDR1 is MNHEY and CDR2 SMNVEV (reference sequence). The CDR3 is 16 amino acids. CDR3 region: CASSLSIAGGPNEQFF. The DNA for the CDR3 is TGTGCCAGCAGTTTATCGATAGCGGGGGGGCCCAATGAGCAGTTCTTC.

The CDR3 spells CASSVDLSGDTQYF. DNA of the CDR3: TGTGCCAGCAGCGTAGACCTCTCCGGGGATACGCAGTATTTT. J is TRBJ2-3 and V is TRBV9; D not resolved. There are 14 residues in the CDR3. The V gene's germline CDR1 is SGDLS and CDR2 YYNGEE. V lost 0 bases and J 6 bases, leaving 11 bases between the germline ends.

V and J are TRBV2 and TRBJ1-5, with a tentative D call TRBD1 (6 bases). This CDR3 contains 15 residues. Germline CDR1 is SNHLY and CDR2 is FYNNEI. Deletions cut 6 bases from V and 4 bases from J, with 16 bases between. The CDR3 loop reads CASSRWTAKNQPQHF. CDR3 coding DNA: TGTGCCAGCAGCAGATGGACAGCCAAAAATCAGCCCCAGCATTTT.

This chain joins TRBV2 and TRBJ1-6, with a possible D match to TRBD1 (5 bases). CDR3 length: 13 residues. The V end was cut by 8 bases, the J end by 9 bases, with 14 bases between. Germline lookup yields CDR1 SNHLY and CDR2 FYNNEI. In DNA, the CDR3 is TGTGCCAGCTTCGACCGTAGGGGTTCACCCCTCCACTTT. This encodes CASFDRRGSPLHF.

The gene calls are TRBV18 and TRBJ1-5; 10 bases agree with TRBD1. The ends lost 6 bases at V and 1 base at J; junction bases unmatched: 3. Germline values: CDR1 KGHSH, CDR2 LQKENI. This CDR3 is built from 15 residues. Written as DNA, the CDR3 is TGTGCCAGCTCGAAGGACAGGGGGAGCAATCAGCCCCAGCATTTT. Its translation: CASSKDRGSNQPQHF.

This chain links TRBV19 with TRBJ2-1, with a weak D call TRBD2 (6 bases). This CDR3 is built from 14 residues. Germline V gene lookup returns CDR1 LNHDA and CDR2 SQIVND (reference sequence). Trimming cost V 7 bases and J 2 bases, with 12 bases left between them. CDR3 nucleotide sequence: TGTGCCAGTAAGGTGGGGGGAACCTACAATGAGCAGTTCTTC. As protein: CASKVGGTYNEQFF.

This sequence joins TRBV6-2 or TRBV6-3 and TRBJ2-3; 10 positions match TRBD1. Trimming removed 0 bases from V and 3 bases from J; junction bases left unmatched: 9. CDR1 and CDR2 from the germline V gene are MNHEY and SVGEGT. There are 18 residues in the CDR3. This CDR3 is CASSYSGRDRGGTDTQYF. CDR3 bases: TGTGCCAGCAGTTACTCTGGACGGGACAGGGGTGGGACAGATACGCAGTATTTT.

This clone turned up a few times. The rearrangement joins TRBV5-5 to TRBJ2-5, with 9 nucleotides matching TRBD2. Germline CDR1 reads SGHKS; CDR2 reads YYEKEE (reference sequence). The CDR3 loop spans 15 amino acids. The V and J ends lost 4 bases and 5 bases, in that order; junction bases with no gene match: 9. CDR3 in DNA: TGTGCCAGCAGCACCGCGGGGGGGAAGGAGGAGACCCAGTACTTC. Translated: CASSTAGGKEETQYF.

The chain is built from TRBV10-3 and TRBJ1-2; TRBD1 matches at 10 bases. After removal of 6 bases from V and 3 bases from J, the junction contained 10 bases not matched to a gene. The length of the CDR3 is 16 residues. The germline CDR1 and CDR2 sequences are ENHRY and SYGVKD. CDR3 DNA sequence: TGTGCCATCAGAAGGGACAGGGGAGAAGTCGACTATGGCTACACCTTC. Protein sequence: CAIRRDRGEVDYGYTF.